The entry that follows covers one T cell receptor beta chain sequence. Its antigen is not identified. TCRdb's copy holds only in-frame clones and misses some; the assay was immunoSEQ multiplex PCR. The table has 150,000 to 200,000 clones, 86% seen once. The V and J ends lost 4 bases and 0 bases respectively, with 15 bases between them. The CDR3 loop spans 16 amino acids. Germline CDR1 MNHNS, CDR2 SASEGT. This entry is derived from a study of cytomegalovirus exposure and HLA in healthy donors. Study-level information: The 120 or so validation repertoires used a platform that matched the one used for the approximately 610 first-cohort repertoires, as a later analysis reported. General study findings and limits: In vitro work confirmed that a few CMV-associated chains recognize CMV antigens.

The rearrangement joins TRBV6-1 to TRBJ1-1, with a possible D match to TRBD1 (6 bases). This receptor was taken from a man aged 18 to 35 in good health and CMV-seropositive. Material for sequencing was PBMCs. The CDR3 is CASSAGGGFMNTEAFF. The DNA for the CDR3 is TGTGCCAGCAGTGCGGGAGGGGGATTTATGAACACTGAAGCTTTCTTT.